Sequencing of this T cell receptor beta chain was carried out in a study of cytomegalovirus exposure and HLA in healthy donors (dated by TCRdb to the late 2010s). In the study overall: An earlier analysis of 587 of the donors reported approximately 280 Gb of sequence data and roughly 120 million unique TCR beta sequences obtained from about 180 million T cells. Around 320 gigabases of sequencing data and 80 million or so unique TCR sequences were included in an early release covering over 600 HLA-typed donors. Among the approximately 400 genotyped donors, approximately 81% belonged to the genetic ancestry cluster associated with self-reported Caucasian donors. The aim of the study was to test whether cataloging public T cell receptors could identify signatures of past pathogen exposure. The study used immunosequencing to profile the T cell repertoires of 670 or so subjects and linked those repertoires to cytomegalovirus serostatus. Along with the approximately 650-subject first cohort, a separate validation cohort of 120 different subjects was used. To predict cytomegalovirus infection status, the study brought together high-throughput TCR immunosequencing, statistical association of individual TCRs with disease status, and machine learning. To study patterns of TCR occurrence, a later analysis re-analyzed previously published TCR beta repertoires from 550 to 800 donors and added high-resolution HLA genotyping. Rather than using new phenotypic data, the later analysis identified candidate immune exposures from TCR beta sequences and from how often those sequences occurred across donors. An earlier analysis of about 620 of the donors applied high-throughput TCR beta sequencing to assess whether each TCR beta V gene segment acted as functional or pseudogenic. Donor age, sex, ethnicity and CMV serostatus were collected together with the repertoire data. A later genetic analysis used genome-wide SNP genotypes for about 60% of the 666 donors, treating that subset as a discovery cohort. All discovery cohort repertoires had been generated using a single sequencing platform. Both class I and class II loci were covered by HLA typing, at four-digit resolution. The number of donors typed differed by locus, with about 629-640 for A, B, C, DRB1 and DQB1, roughly 520 for DQA1, nearly 610 for DPA1, and some 470 for DPB1. Roughly 5 DR-DQ haplotypes were handled as single units for association and clustering, since linkage in the cohort was strong. On average, roughly 200,000 unique TCR beta nucleotide sequences were sequenced per donor among more than 350 genotyped donors of the cohort, with around 19% of those sequences being non-productive. What the authors observed across the whole study: Most TCR sequences were seen in very few donors, while some public TCRs were found in many individuals. A later analysis associated 16,951 TCR beta sequences with specific HLA alleles at a false discovery rate of 0.05. Roughly uniform sequencing depth across donors was assumed in presence/absence analyses, although this assumption may not hold. Roughly 15 rarely observed V segments, including chromosome 9 orphons, were excluded from the earlier analysis of just under 600 of the donors because counts were too low. Several of the top co-occurrence clusters appeared to be linked to parvovirus B19, influenza, CMV and Epstein-Barr virus, according to a later analysis. Compared with equally common non-associated chains, HLA-associated TCR beta chains in a later analysis were more clonally expanded and had lower generation probabilities. Immune exposure information for the cohort was limited to CMV serostatus. In a later analysis, TCR association rates were found to vary across HLA loci, with the most associated TCRs seen for DRB1 alleles and the fewest for HLA-C alleles. The study gave a list of 150 to 200 TCR beta chains associated with cytomegalovirus. An earlier analysis of approximately 570 of the donors showed that most TCR beta V segments appeared in productive rearrangements either about 90% or about 30% of the time, which broadly matched IMGT annotations. A cluster of highly shared sequence variants was judged likely to represent a technical artifact of the sequencing pipeline. According to a later analysis, most CMV-associated TCR beta chains appeared to be HLA-restricted, and the HLA associations seemed to be driven largely by CMV exposure. Correlated functional status among segregating V segments might be attributable to linkage disequilibrium, but an unknown experimental factor could not be ruled out. According to the authors, the approach could potentially be generalized to other disease states and immunological phenotypes. A further reported finding was that TCR beta sequences accurately predicted the HLA-A and HLA-B alleles for most subjects in the first cohort. This cohort had only TCR beta chains sequenced, and the lack of alpha or paired-chain data limited which features could be detected. Some IMGT-functional V segments, including TRBV6-2 and TRBV6-3, could not be told apart with the 87-base-pair reads, so those segments were excluded. The classifier was reported to diagnose cytomegalovirus status with high specificity and sensitivity in both the original and validation cohorts. A few of the identified cytomegalovirus-associated TCR beta chains were confirmed in vitro to be specific for cytomegalovirus antigens. Because some donors lacked HLA typing at each locus, the association tests relied only on the typed subset. Strong co-occurrence of HLA alleles, especially DR and DQ, made assigning TCR associations to individual alleles difficult. In a later genetic analysis, fewer N-insertions in productive TCRs were reported among donors in an Asian-associated ancestry cluster than the 666-donor mean. A later genetic analysis associated a missense DCLRE1C variant with V-gene and J-gene trimming of TCR beta chains, and an independent cohort replicated the association.

The library was generated by the immunoSEQ multiplex PCR assay. For the multiplex PCR, a mixture combining 60 forward primers for TCR Vbeta segments and 13 reverse primers for TCR Jbeta segments was used. Amplification of the CDR3 region of rearranged TCR beta genes was performed with a multiplex PCR assay on genomic DNA. The amplified TCR beta libraries were sequenced on the Illumina HiSeq System as 87-base-pair reads. The authors' pipeline ran thus. Across the 670 or so repertoires, a later analysis counted 78 million or so unique TCR beta chains, some 11 million of which were shared by at least two donors. To remove PCR and sequencing errors, raw reads were error-corrected and collapsed into unique sequences using a nearest-neighbor algorithm that merged closely related sequences. Alignment of CDR3 sequences to IMGT reference sequences was used to assign V, D and J gene segments. For a sequence to be retained, a match of at least six nucleotides was required to both a V gene segment and a J gene segment. A rearrangement counted as productive if the CDR3 had no stop codons and remained in frame with V and J, and every other rearrangement counted as non-productive. CDR3 was defined by IMGT convention, running from the second conserved V-encoded cysteine to the conserved J-encoded phenylalanine. Sequences without an unambiguous match to a single V gene segment were excluded from the earlier analysis of approximately 560 of the donors. In an earlier analysis of approximately 590 of the donors, a V segment was called functional when productive rearrangements were above 56.7%, and segregating when the standard deviation between donors exceeded 5%. A statistical classification framework was built for diagnosing cytomegalovirus status from the catalog of TCR beta chain sequences. V and J gene assignment, in a later analysis, came from comparing TCR nucleotide sequences with IMGT/GENE-DB human TR gene sequences. A later analysis assigned CDR3 sequences and most-parsimonious VDJ recombination scenarios with the TCRdist pipeline. In a later analysis, every TCR beta chain was defined by the combination of its CDR3 amino acid sequence and its V-gene family, and reads without a unique V-gene family were dropped. To address suspected cross-contamination and a sequencing artifact, a later analysis removed 550 to 750 highly shared, low-generation-probability nucleotide sequences. In a later analysis, a clonal expansion index for each public chain was calculated from normalized within-repertoire ranks of inferred template counts. In a later analysis, generation probabilities were computed using a VDJ recombination model fitted to out-of-frame rearrangements, and the results were checked against IGoR. In a later analysis, hypergeometric tests were used to score TCR-TCR, TCR-HLA and TCR-CMV co-occurrence, with a repertoire-size bias correction applied to TCR pairs. A later analysis estimated false discovery rates by permuting HLA or CMV assignments 20 times. In a later analysis, co-occurring TCRs were grouped using DBSCAN, and TCRdist sequence similarity was added for clustering within HLA-allele-positive subsets. Repertoires with fewer than 30,000 or more than 120,000 public chains were left out of co-occurrence clustering, as were five repertoires with anomalous nucleotide sharing. Imported from immuneACCESS, the table was reduced by TCRdb to in-frame sequences with V and J called. These copies leave out some clones; in studies compared against another copy, an unresolved V gene accounts for under half, and the cause of the remainder is not known. The V and J calls and clone size are taken from that table; D and trimming were inferred from the DNA. This sample is represented by about 200,000 clones; about three quarters of them were singletons. The ten largest account for about 16% of the sample.

The cohort was made up of 666 healthy bone marrow donors. At the time of sampling, every cohort member was nominally healthy, though immune exposures that went unrecorded were likely present. The donor tested CMV seronegative and was one of the 352 seronegative cohort members. A peripheral blood sample was collected from each donor, and TCR beta sequencing was performed on peripheral blood mononuclear cells. The Qiagen DNeasy Blood Extraction Kit was used to extract genomic DNA from the blood cell samples. Based on the germline V gene, the CDR1 and CDR2 sequences are SGHDN and FVKESK. Trimming removed 2 bases from V and 8 bases from J, leaving 7 bases between the germline ends. The CDR3 covers 12 residues, taking in both the cysteine and the phenylalanine. The sequence is cut down to CDR3 DNA, 36 bases in frame from base 1. Worth noting for this clone: Its antigen is currently not known. Per-base qualities were not stored, and no clone one base away is much larger.

The chain is encoded by TRBV14 joined to TRBJ2-4, with no reliable assignment of the D segment. This receptor was identified in a man between 35 and 55 years old in good health and CMV-seronegative. What was sequenced was PBMCs. The CDR3 in this case is CASSQLGYIQYF. The DNA sequence follows: TGTGCCAGCAGCCAACTAGGTTACATTCAGTACTTC.